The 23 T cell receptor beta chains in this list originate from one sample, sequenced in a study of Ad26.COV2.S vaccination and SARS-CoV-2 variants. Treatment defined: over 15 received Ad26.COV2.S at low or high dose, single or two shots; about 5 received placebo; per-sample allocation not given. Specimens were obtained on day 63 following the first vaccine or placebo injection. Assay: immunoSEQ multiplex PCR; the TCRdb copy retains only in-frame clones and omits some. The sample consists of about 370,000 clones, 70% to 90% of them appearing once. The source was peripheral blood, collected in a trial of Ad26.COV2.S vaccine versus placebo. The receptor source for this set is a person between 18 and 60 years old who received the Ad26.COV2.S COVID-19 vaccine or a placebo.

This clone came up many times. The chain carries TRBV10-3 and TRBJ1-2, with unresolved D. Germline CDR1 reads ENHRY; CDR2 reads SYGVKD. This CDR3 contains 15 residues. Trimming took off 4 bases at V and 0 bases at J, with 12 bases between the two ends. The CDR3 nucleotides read TGTGCCATCAGTGGGGCCAACCCTACTAACTATGGCTACACCTTC. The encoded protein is CAISGANPTNYGYTF.

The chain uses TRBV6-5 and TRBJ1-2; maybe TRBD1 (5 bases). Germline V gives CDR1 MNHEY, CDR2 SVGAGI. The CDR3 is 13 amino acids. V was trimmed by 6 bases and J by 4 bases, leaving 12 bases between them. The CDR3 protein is CASRTGPSYGYTF. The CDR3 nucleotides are TGTGCCAGCAGAACGGGGCCCTCCTATGGCTACACCTTC.

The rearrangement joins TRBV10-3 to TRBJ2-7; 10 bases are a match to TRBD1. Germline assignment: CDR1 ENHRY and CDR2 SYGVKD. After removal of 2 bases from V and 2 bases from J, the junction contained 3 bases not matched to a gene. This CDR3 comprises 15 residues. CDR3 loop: CAISERDRGTYEQYF. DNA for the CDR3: TGTGCCATCAGTGAGCGGGACAGGGGAACCTACGAGCAGTACTTC.

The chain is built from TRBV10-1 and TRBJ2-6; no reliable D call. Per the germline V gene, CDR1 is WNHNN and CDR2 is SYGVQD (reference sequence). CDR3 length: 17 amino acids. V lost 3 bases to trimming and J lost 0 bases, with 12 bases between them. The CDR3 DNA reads TGCGCCAGCAGTGACCTTCTATCCTACTCTGGGGCCAACGTCCTGACTTTC. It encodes CASSDLLSYSGANVLTF.

The CDR3 sequence: CASSPRHGTGELFF. The CDR3 bases are TGTGCCAGCTCACCACGACACGGCACCGGGGAGCTGTTTTTT. The chain has TRBV18 and TRBJ2-2; no reliable D call. The CDR3 loop spans 14 amino acids. Germline CDR1 KGHSH, CDR2 LQKENI. V was clipped by 1 base and J by 4 bases, with 7 bases between them. The complete variable domain, with remaining parts taken from reference TRBV18 and TRBJ2-2, reads NAGVMQNPRHLVRRRGQEARLRCSPMKGHSHVYWYRQLPEEGLKFMVYLQKENIIDESGMPKERFSAEFPKEGPSILRIQQVVRGDSAAYFCASSPRHGTGELFFGEGSRLTVL.

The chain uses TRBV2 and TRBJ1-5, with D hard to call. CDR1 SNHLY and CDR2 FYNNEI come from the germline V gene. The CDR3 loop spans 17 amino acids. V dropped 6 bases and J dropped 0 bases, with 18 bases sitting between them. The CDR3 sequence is CASSNPIDTFSNQPQHF. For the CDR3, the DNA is TGTGCCAGCAGCAATCCGATCGACACGTTTAGCAATCAGCCCCAGCATTTT.

The CDR3 region is CASSEGRGTDTQYF. The DNA of the CDR3 is TGTGCCAGCAGCGAGGGGAGGGGCACAGATACGCAGTATTTT. This chain links TRBV11-3 with TRBJ2-3; 7 bases map to TRBD2. Germline V lookup: CDR1 SGHNT, CDR2 YENEEA. V shed 5 bases and J 1 base; nucleotides not matched to a gene: 3. CDR3 length: 14 residues.

CDR3 region: CASSQGTAAGEGDTQYF. Here the CDR3 DNA reads TGCGCCAGCAGCCAAGGGACCGCGGCAGGGGAGGGAGATACGCAGTATTTT. V gene TRBV4-1 combines with J gene TRBJ2-3; D possibly corresponds to TRBD2 (7 bases). V lost 1 base and J 5 bases, leaving 19 bases between the germline ends. The germline V gene encodes CDR1 MGHRA and CDR2 YSYEKL. This CDR3 region has 17 residues.

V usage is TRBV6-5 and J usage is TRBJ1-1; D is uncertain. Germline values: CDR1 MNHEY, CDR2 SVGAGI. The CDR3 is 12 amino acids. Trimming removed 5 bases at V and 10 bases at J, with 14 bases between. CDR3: CASSPHGDPAFF. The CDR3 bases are TGTGCCAGCAGTCCCCATGGTGACCCAGCTTTCTTT.

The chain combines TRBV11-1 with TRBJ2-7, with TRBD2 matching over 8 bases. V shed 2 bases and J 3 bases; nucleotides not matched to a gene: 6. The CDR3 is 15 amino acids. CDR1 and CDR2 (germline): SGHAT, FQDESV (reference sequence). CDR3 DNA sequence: TGTGCCAGCAGCTTAATTCGGGAGGGGGACTACGAGCAGTACTTC. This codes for CASSLIREGDYEQYF.

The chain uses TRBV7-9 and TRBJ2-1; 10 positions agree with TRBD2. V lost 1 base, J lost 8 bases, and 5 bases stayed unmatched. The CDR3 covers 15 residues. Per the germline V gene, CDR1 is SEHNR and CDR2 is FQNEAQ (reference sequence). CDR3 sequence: CASSLEAGGPYEQFF. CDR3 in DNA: TGTGCCAGCAGCTTAGAAGCGGGGGGGCCTTATGAGCAGTTCTTC.

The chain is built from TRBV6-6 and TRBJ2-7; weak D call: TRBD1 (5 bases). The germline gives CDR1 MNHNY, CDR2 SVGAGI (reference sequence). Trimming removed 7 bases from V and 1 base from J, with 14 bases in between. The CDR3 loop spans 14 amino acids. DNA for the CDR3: TGTGCCAGCACCAAAACAGGAAAATCCTACGAGCAGTACTTC. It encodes CASTKTGKSYEQYF.

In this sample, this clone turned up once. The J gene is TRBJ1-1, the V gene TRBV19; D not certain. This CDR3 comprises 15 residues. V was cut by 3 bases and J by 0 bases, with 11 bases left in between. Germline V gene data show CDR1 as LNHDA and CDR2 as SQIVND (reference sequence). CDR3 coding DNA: TGTGCCAGTAGTATGAGCGATCTACTGAACACTGAAGCTTTCTTT. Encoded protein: CASSMSDLLNTEAFF.

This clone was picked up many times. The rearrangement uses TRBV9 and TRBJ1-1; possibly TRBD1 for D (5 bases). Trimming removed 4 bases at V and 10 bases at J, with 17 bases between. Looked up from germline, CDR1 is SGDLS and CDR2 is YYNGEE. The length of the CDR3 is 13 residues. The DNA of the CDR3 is TGTGCCAGCAGCACACGGGGGATGGGTGGAGCTTTCTTT. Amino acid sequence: CASSTRGMGGAFF.

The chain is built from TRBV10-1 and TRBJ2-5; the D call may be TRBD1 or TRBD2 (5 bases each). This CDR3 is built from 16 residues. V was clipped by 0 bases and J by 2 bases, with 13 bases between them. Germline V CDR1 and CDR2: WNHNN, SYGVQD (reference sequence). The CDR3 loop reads CASSESGFGAQETQYF. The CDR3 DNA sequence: TGCGCCAGCAGTGAGTCAGGCTTCGGGGCTCAAGAGACCCAGTACTTC.

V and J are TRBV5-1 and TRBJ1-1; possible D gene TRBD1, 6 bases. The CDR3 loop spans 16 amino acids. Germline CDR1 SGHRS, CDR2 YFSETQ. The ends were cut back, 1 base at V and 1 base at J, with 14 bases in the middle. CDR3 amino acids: CASSLFLSTGNTEAFF. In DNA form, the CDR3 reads TGCGCCAGCAGCTTGTTTCTTTCGACAGGGAACACTGAAGCTTTCTTT.

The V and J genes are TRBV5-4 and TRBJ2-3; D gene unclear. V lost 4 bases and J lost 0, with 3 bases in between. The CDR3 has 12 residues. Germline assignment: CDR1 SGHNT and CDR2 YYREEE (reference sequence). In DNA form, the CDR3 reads TGTGCCAGCAGCGCTAGCACAGATACGCAGTATTTT. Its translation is CASSASTDTQYF.

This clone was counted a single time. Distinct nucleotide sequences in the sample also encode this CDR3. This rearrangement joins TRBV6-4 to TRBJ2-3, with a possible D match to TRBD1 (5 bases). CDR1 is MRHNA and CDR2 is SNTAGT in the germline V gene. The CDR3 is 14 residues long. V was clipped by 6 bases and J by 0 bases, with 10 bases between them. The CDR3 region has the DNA TGTGCCAGCAGCGACAGTACAAGCACAGATACGCAGTATTTT. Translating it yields CASSDSTSTDTQYF.

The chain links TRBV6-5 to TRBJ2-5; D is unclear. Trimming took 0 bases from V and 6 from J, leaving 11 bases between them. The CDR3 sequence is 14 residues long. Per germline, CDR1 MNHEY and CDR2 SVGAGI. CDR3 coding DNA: TGTGCCAGCAGTTACTCGAACAGCCCCAAGACCCAGTACTTC. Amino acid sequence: CASSYSNSPKTQYF.

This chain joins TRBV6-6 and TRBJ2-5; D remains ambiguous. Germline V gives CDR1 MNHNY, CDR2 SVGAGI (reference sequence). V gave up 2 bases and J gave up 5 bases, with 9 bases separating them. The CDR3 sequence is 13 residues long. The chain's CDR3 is CASSYPPGETQYF. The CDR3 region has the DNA TGTGCCAGCAGTTACCCCCCTGGGGAGACCCAGTACTTC.

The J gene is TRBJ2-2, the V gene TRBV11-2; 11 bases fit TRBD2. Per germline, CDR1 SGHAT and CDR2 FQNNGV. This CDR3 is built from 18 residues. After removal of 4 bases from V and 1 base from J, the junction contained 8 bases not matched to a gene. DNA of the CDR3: TGTGCCAGCAGCTGGTCGAGCACTAGCGGGGGGAACACCGGGGAGCTGTTTTTT. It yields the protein CASSWSSTSGGNTGELFF.

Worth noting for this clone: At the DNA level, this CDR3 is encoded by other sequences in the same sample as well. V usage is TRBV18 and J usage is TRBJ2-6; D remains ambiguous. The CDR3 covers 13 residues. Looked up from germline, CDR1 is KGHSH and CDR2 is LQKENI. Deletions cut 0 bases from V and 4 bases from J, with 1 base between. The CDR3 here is CASSPPGANVLTF. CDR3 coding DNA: TGTGCCAGCTCACCACCAGGGGCCAACGTCCTGACTTTC.

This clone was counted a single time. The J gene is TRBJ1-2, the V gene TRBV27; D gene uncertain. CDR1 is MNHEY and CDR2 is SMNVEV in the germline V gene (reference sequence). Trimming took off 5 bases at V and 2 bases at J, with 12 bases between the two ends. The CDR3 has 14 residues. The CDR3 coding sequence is TGTGCCAGCAGTCCCTCGGAGGGAAACTATGGCTACACCTTC. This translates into CASSPSEGNYGYTF.